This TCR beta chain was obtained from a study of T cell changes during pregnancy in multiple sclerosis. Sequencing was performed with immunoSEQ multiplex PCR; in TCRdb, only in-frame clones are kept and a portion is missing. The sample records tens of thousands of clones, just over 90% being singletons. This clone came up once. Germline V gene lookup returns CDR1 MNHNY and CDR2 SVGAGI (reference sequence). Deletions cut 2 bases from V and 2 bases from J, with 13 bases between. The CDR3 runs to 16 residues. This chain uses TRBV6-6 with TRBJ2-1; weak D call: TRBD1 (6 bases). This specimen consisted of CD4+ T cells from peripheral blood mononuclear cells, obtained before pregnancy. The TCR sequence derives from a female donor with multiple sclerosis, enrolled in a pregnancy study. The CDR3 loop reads CASSYADRSPYNEQFF. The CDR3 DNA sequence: TGTGCCAGCAGTTACGCTGACAGGAGTCCCTACAATGAGCAGTTCTTC.